This T cell receptor (beta chain) originates from a study of Ad26.COV2.S vaccination and SARS-CoV-2 variants. Details on this clone: Its antigen remains unknown.

Study-level results: Placebo recipients trailed vaccine recipients in spike-specific TCR breadth.

Treatment indicated: some 19 received Ad26.COV2.S at low or high dose, single or two shots; roughly five received placebo; per-sample allocation not given. Following the first vaccine or placebo injection, samples were taken on day 63. An Ad26 vector was used to express Wuhan-strain SARS-CoV-2 spike as the vaccine. Here immunoSEQ multiplex PCR was the method, and the copy in TCRdb shows in-frame clones only, minus some. The sample has 250,000 to 300,000 clones, around 87% seen once. V lost 0 bases, J lost 3 bases, and 8 bases lay in between. The germline gives CDR1 LGHNA, CDR2 YSLEER. This CDR3 region has 14 residues.

The TCR comes from a person between 18 and 65 years old who received the Ad26.COV2.S COVID-19 vaccine or a placebo. The chain combines TRBV4-3 with TRBJ1-1; D is ambiguous. This sample comprised peripheral blood, obtained in a trial of Ad26.COV2.S vaccine versus placebo. The CDR3 loop reads CASSQEQYYTEAFF. In DNA form, the CDR3 reads TGCGCCAGCAGCCAAGAGCAGTACTACACTGAAGCTTTCTTT.